This is a list of T cell receptor beta chains from one sample in a study of blood T cell repertoires in COVID-19. Produced via immunoSEQ multiplex PCR; TCRdb's table is partial and in-frame only. The sample lists 100,000 or so clones; about 75% were seen once. The specimen sequenced was peripheral blood. The receptors stem from a woman in her 70s with acute or convalescent COVID-19. The CDR3 runs from the conserved cysteine through the conserved F or W. A D gene is named only where the DNA matches it firmly. A row's size may be missing; if present it is once, few, many or a size class.

clone size: NA
D gene: NA
V gene: TRBV5-6
J gene: TRBJ2-3
CDR3 DNA: TGTGCCAGCAGCTTGGCAGGCACCCACACAGATACGCAGTATTTT
CDR3 protein: CASSLAGTHTDTQYF

clone size: NA
D gene: TRBD1
V gene: TRBV4-3
J gene: TRBJ1-5
CDR3 DNA: TGCGCCAGCAGCCATACAGGGGATCAGCCCCAGCATTTT
CDR3 protein: CASSHTGDQPQHF

clone size: NA
D gene: TRBD2
V gene: TRBV24-1
J gene: TRBJ2-1
CDR3 DNA: TGTGCCACCAGTGACGCGGCTAGCGGGGTGGGTGAGCAGTTCTTC
CDR3 protein: CATSDAASGVGEQFF

clone size: NA
D gene: TRBD1
V gene: TRBV19
J gene: TRBJ1-1
CDR3 DNA: TGTGCCAGTAGGCCCGGGACAGGGCGCCGAAGGACTGAAGCTTTCTTT
CDR3 protein: CASRPGTGRRRTEAFF

clone size: once
D gene: NA
V gene: TRBV5-1
J gene: TRBJ1-1
CDR3 DNA: TGCGCCAGCAGCTTGGACCCAGGTAACACTGAAGCTTTCTTT
CDR3 protein: CASSLDPGNTEAFF

clone size: NA
D gene: TRBD2
V gene: TRBV6-1
J gene: TRBJ2-5
CDR3 DNA: TGTGCCAGCAGTGAAGCCCAGGCCGGGAGGGAGACCCAGTACTTC
CDR3 protein: CASSEAQAGRETQYF

clone size: few
D gene: NA
V gene: TRBV27
J gene: TRBJ2-2
CDR3 DNA: TGTGCCAGCACTCGAGGTTCCACCATAGCCGGGGAGCTGTTTTTT
CDR3 protein: CASTRGSTIAGELFF

clone size: NA
D gene: TRBD1
V gene: TRBV5-1
J gene: TRBJ2-5
CDR3 DNA: TGCGCCAGCAGCTTGGGCCCGACAGGGGGTTCCCAAGAGACCCAGTACTTC
CDR3 protein: CASSLGPTGGSQETQYF

clone size: few
D gene: TRBD1
V gene: TRBV16
J gene: TRBJ2-1
CDR3 DNA: TGTGCCAGCAGCCCCAGTACAGGGGCTCACAATGAGCAGTTCTTC
CDR3 protein: CASSPSTGAHNEQFF

clone size: few
D gene: NA
V gene: TRBV6-1
J gene: TRBJ1-1
CDR3 DNA: TGTGCCAGCAGTCAGACAGCTCTGAACACTGAAGCTTTCTTT
CDR3 protein: CASSQTALNTEAFF

clone size: NA
D gene: TRBD1
V gene: TRBV30
J gene: TRBJ1-4
CDR3 DNA: TGTGCCTCAGATTCAGGGGGGCGTGAAAAACTGTTTTTT
CDR3 protein: CASDSGGREKLFF

clone size: once
D gene: NA
V gene: TRBV5-4
J gene: TRBJ2-3
CDR3 DNA: TGTGCCAGCAGCTTGGAGGCGACAGGTGATACGCAGTATTTT
CDR3 protein: CASSLEATGDTQYF

clone size: NA
D gene: TRBD1
V gene: TRBV5-4
J gene: TRBJ1-2
CDR3 DNA: TGTGCCAGCAGCCGCGGCGAGGGACAGGGAAACTATGGCTACACCTTC
CDR3 protein: CASSRGEGQGNYGYTF

clone size: NA
D gene: TRBD1
V gene: TRBV5-6
J gene: TRBJ1-2
CDR3 DNA: TGTGCCAGCAGCGCGACAGGGGGGACCTATGGCTACACCTTC
CDR3 protein: CASSATGGTYGYTF

clone size: NA
D gene: NA
V gene: TRBV7-6
J gene: TRBJ2-1
CDR3 DNA: TGTGCCAGCAGCTTAGACACTGGGCTCTACAATGAGCAGTTCTTC
CDR3 protein: CASSLDTGLYNEQFF

clone size: NA
D gene: NA
V gene: TRBV4-2
J gene: TRBJ1-4
CDR3 DNA: TGTGCCAGCAGCCTACTCTCGGAAAAACTGTTTTTT
CDR3 protein: CASSLLSEKLFF

clone size: NA
D gene: TRBD2
V gene: TRBV27
J gene: TRBJ2-4
CDR3 DNA: TGTGCCAGCAGTTTATCCCCGACTAGCGGGGAAAACATTCAGTACTTC
CDR3 protein: CASSLSPTSGENIQYF

clone size: NA
D gene: NA
V gene: TRBV9
J gene: TRBJ1-6
CDR3 DNA: TGTGCCAGCAGCGGAGGGGGGGGATCGAATTCACCCCTCCACTTT
CDR3 protein: CASSGGGGSNSPLHF

clone size: NA
D gene: NA
V gene: TRBV5-5
J gene: TRBJ2-7
CDR3 DNA: TGTGCCAGCAGCTTTGAGACCCAGGCCTTCCACGAGCAGTACTTC
CDR3 protein: CASSFETQAFHEQYF

clone size: NA
D gene: NA
V gene: TRBV3-1/TRBV3-2
J gene: TRBJ2-3
CDR3 DNA: TGTGCCAGCAGCCAAGATTGGACTAGCACAGATACGCAGTATTTT
CDR3 protein: CASSQDWTSTDTQYF

clone size: few
D gene: NA
V gene: TRBV10-2
J gene: TRBJ1-6
CDR3 DNA: TGCGCCAGCAGTGAAGCCACCTATAATTCACCCCTCCACTTT
CDR3 protein: CASSEATYNSPLHF

clone size: once
D gene: NA
V gene: TRBV21-1
J gene: TRBJ1-5
CDR3 DNA: TGTGCCAGCAGCAAAGCCAGGGCAGGACAGTACAATCAGCCCCAGCATTTT
CDR3 protein: CASSKARAGQYNQPQHF